The rows below give T cell receptor beta chains drawn from one sample of a study of blood T cell repertoires in COVID-19. This table comes from immunoSEQ multiplex PCR, and its TCRdb copy is limited to in-frame clones, with some not included. The sample has about 110,000 clones; about 91% are singletons. Sample: peripheral blood. The origin of the receptors is a man over 45 with active or convalescent COVID-19. Both conserved end residues are part of each CDR3.

J,V,CDR3
TRBJ1-4,TRBV11-2,CASSSTAGGVGNEKLFF
TRBJ2-5,TRBV7-9,CASTSASGMGETQYF
TRBJ2-1,TRBV6-6,CASSYSGTDPGQFF
TRBJ1-1,TRBV25-1,CASSEGGRAEAFF
TRBJ2-7,TRBV4-1,CASSHVAGGVFYEQYF
TRBJ1-2,TRBV5-1,CASSSGTGNYGYTF
TRBJ1-2,TRBV3-1/TRBV3-2,CASSGPSDRLYGYTF
TRBJ2-6,TRBV4-2,CASSQDLGSSGANVLTF
TRBJ2-7,TRBV19,CASSRGQGAYEQYF
TRBJ2-1,TRBV7-2,CASSIRDRAYNEQFF
TRBJ2-7,TRBV28,CASSLRDFRDRPYEQYF
TRBJ1-4,TRBV28,CASSLLAGGDEKLFF
TRBJ2-7,TRBV6-5,CASSYDGGFNEQYF
TRBJ2-5,TRBV2,CASSVVRGTETQYF
TRBJ2-7,TRBV5-1,CASSLERQTYEQYF
TRBJ1-4,TRBV18,CASSPLGQGASNEKLFF
TRBJ2-1,TRBV28,CASLGGNRYNEQFF
TRBJ1-2,TRBV7-9,CASSPDSFHGYTF
TRBJ2-7,TRBV3-1/TRBV3-2,CASSQTSGRLSYEQYF
TRBJ2-7,TRBV19,CASSIGGAIHYEQYF
TRBJ1-1,TRBV6-6,CASSYTGGMNTEAFF
TRBJ1-2,TRBV5-1,CASSFTRDSKGYTF
TRBJ1-5,TRBV6-5,CASTRDSLFNQPQHF
TRBJ2-2,TRBV6-2/TRBV6-3,CASSVRLAGERAGELFF
TRBJ2-6,TRBV7-2,CASSLAGTSGANVLTF
TRBJ2-7,TRBV21-1,CASSQAPSTGILYSFYEQYF
TRBJ1-2,TRBV28,CASTLGTGGGYTF
TRBJ2-3,TRBV28,CASSPDTVNTDTQYF
TRBJ2-3,TRBV5-1,CASSSTTSTDTQYF
TRBJ2-6,TRBV19,CASSGRGVSGANVLTF
TRBJ2-1,TRBV3-1/TRBV3-2,CASRLRQGEEGNNEQFF
TRBJ2-3,TRBV30,CAWSVPQGTSGSTDTQYF
TRBJ2-1,TRBV9,CASSVTLAGASNEQFF
TRBJ1-5,TRBV18,CASSAGFEDQPQHF
TRBJ2-1,TRBV24-1,CATSDFDRSSYNEQFF
TRBJ1-5,TRBV9,CASSQESANQPQHF
TRBJ2-1,TRBV18,CASSLSTAYNEQFF
TRBJ1-2,TRBV20-1,CSASLEGGKGYTF
TRBJ2-5,TRBV6-5,CASSSPDRGETQYF
TRBJ2-2,TRBV29-1,CSVFGDSGMATGELFF
TRBJ1-1,TRBV6-5,CASSWAGAGVHTEAFF
TRBJ2-1,TRBV10-3,CAITSGPSSYNEQFF
TRBJ2-7,TRBV23-1,CASSPHGQPSSYEQYF
TRBJ1-2,TRBV9,CASSGQGGNYGYTF
TRBJ1-5,TRBV27,CASSTYYDSNQPQHF
TRBJ2-2,TRBV10-1,CASSETSGSYNGELFF
TRBJ2-1,TRBV2,CASSGGTSGSGFF
TRBJ1-5,TRBV6-2/TRBV6-3,CASSYMGQGMGNEHF
TRBJ2-2,TRBV6-5,CASSYAGGTGELFF
TRBJ1-5,TRBV18,CASSPQAGRNQPQHF
TRBJ1-6,TRBV27,CASKRQGKEVDSPLHF
TRBJ2-7,TRBV24-1,CATSDRGYEQYF
TRBJ2-2,TRBV6-5,CASKLAGGAGELFF
TRBJ2-7,TRBV30,CASTPRDRVHEQYF
TRBJ2-5,TRBV7-9,CASSLGGGTEETQYF